This is a list of T cell receptor beta chains from one sample in a study of blood T cell repertoires in COVID-19. Libraries were prepared by immunoSEQ multiplex PCR; TCRdb keeps only in-frame clonotypes and omits some of them. The sample yields around 68,000 clones, roughly 87% seen once. The source material was peripheral blood. These receptors were collected from a man of 80 years or more with acute or convalescent COVID-19. Both conserved end residues are part of each CDR3. Fields, in order: clone size, V gene, J gene, D gene, CDR3 protein, CDR3 DNA. The D gene is left open where the match is weak. Not all rows give a size; the values are once, few, many and, for expanded clones, a class.

NA	TRBV5-1	TRBJ2-3	TRBD1	CASSSRTGVTDTQYF	TGCGCCAGCAGCTCGCGGACAGGGGTGACAGATACGCAGTATTTT
NA	TRBV2	TRBJ2-1	TRBD1	CASSEAGQGGNEQFF	TGTGCCAGCAGTGAAGCGGGACAGGGCGGGAATGAGCAGTTCTTC
NA	TRBV19	TRBJ2-2	NA	CASRKGRANTGELFF	TGTGCCAGTAGAAAAGGCAGGGCCAACACCGGGGAGCTGTTTTTT
NA	TRBV7-9	TRBJ2-7	TRBD2	CASSSYQAGAHEQYF	TGTGCCAGCAGCTCATACCAAGCGGGAGCTCACGAGCAGTACTTC
NA	TRBV20-1	TRBJ1-1	TRBD1	CSASRSGQGLRNTEAFF	TGCAGTGCTAGTCGTTCGGGACAGGGGCTTCGGAACACTGAAGCTTTCTTT
NA	TRBV3-1/TRBV3-2	TRBJ2-7	NA	CASSLLGGPNEQYF	TGTGCCAGCAGCCTCCTTGGAGGCCCCAACGAGCAGTACTTC
NA	TRBV6-4	TRBJ2-1	TRBD2	CASSLTGGVNEQFF	TGTGCCAGCAGTCTAACGGGAGGGGTCAATGAGCAGTTCTTC
NA	TRBV3-1/TRBV3-2	TRBJ2-2	TRBD1	CASSQSGRGLTGELFF	TGTGCCAGCAGCCAATCGGGCAGGGGGCTTACCGGGGAGCTGTTTTTT
NA	TRBV2	TRBJ2-1	TRBD2	CASRTGTRNNEQFF	TGTGCCAGCAGAACCGGGACTAGGAACAATGAGCAGTTCTTC
NA	TRBV19	TRBJ2-7	NA	CASSPWTTSYEQYF	TGTGCCAGTAGCCCTTGGACTACTTCCTACGAGCAGTACTTC
NA	TRBV5-1	TRBJ2-1	TRBD2	CASSLAITSGSYNEQFF	TGCGCCAGCAGCCTGGCGATAACTAGCGGGAGCTACAATGAGCAGTTCTTC
NA	TRBV19	TRBJ2-3	NA	CASSTGLATQYF	TGTGCCAGTAGTACTGGACTTGCCACGCAGTATTTT
NA	TRBV4-1	TRBJ2-3	TRBD1	CASSHATGQGKDTQYF	TGCGCCAGCAGCCATGCTACGGGACAGGGAAAGGACACGCAGTATTTT
NA	TRBV9	TRBJ1-6	NA	CASSVMENDSPLHF	TGTGCCAGCAGCGTAATGGAGAACGATTCACCCCTCCACTTT
NA	TRBV7-9	TRBJ2-3	TRBD2	CASSSSGSLGADTQYF	TGTGCCAGCAGCTCTAGCGGGAGCCTCGGCGCAGATACGCAGTATTTT
NA	TRBV7-2	TRBJ1-2	NA	CASSFVRGDYGYTF	TGTGCCAGCAGCTTTGTAAGGGGTGACTATGGCTACACCTTC
NA	TRBV27	TRBJ2-7	TRBD2	CASSFGGSSSSYEQYF	TGTGCCAGCAGTTTCGGCGGGAGCTCTAGCTCCTACGAGCAGTACTTC
few	TRBV3-1/TRBV3-2	TRBJ1-4	NA	CASSHDSYNEKLFF	TGTGCCAGCAGCCACGACAGCTATAATGAAAAACTGTTTTTT
NA	TRBV4-3	TRBJ2-3	NA	CASSYRQTTDTQYF	TGCGCCAGCAGCTACCGACAGACCACAGATACGCAGTATTTT
NA	TRBV2	TRBJ2-5	TRBD2	CASGLGLVNEETQYF	TGTGCCAGCGGGTTGGGACTAGTTAACGAAGAGACCCAGTACTTC
few	TRBV29-1	TRBJ2-1	TRBD2	CSVDEGVAGGRSYNEQFF	TGCAGCGTTGATGAGGGAGTGGCGGGAGGCCGATCCTACAATGAGCAGTTCTTC
NA	TRBV18	TRBJ2-2	NA	CASSPTLSGTGELFF	TGTGCCAGCTCACCTACCCTCTCCGGGACCGGGGAGCTGTTTTTT